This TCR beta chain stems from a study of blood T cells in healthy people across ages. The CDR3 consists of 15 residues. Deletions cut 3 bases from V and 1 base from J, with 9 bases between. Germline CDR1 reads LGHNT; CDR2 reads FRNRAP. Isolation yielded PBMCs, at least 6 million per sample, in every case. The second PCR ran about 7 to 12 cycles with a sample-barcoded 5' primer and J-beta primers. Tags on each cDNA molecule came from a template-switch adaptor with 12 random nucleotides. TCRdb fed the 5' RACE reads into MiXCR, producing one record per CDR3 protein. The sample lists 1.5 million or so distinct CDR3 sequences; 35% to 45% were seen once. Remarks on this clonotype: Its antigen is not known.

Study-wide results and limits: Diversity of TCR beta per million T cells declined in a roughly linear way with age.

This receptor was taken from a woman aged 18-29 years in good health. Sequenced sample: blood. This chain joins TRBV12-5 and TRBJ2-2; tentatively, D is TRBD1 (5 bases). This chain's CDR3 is CASGFGAENTGELFF. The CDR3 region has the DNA TGTGCTAGTGGTTTTGGGGCAGAGAACACCGGGGAGCTGTTTTTT. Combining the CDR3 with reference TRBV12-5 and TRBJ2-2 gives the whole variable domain DARVTQTPRHKVTEMGQEVTMRCQPILGHNTVFWYRQTMMQGLELLAYFRNRAPLDDSGMPKDRFSAEMPDATLATLKIQPSEPRDSAVYFCASGFGAENTGELFFGEGSRLTVL.